The sequence of this T cell receptor (beta chain) was determined in a study of blood T cells in healthy people across ages. Findings of the study overall: Estimates based on one million T cells were treated as lower bounds. Higher diversity, along with more naive CD4+ cells, distinguished long-lived donors from aged donors.

Germline CDR1 and CDR2: MNHEY and SVGAGI. The CDR3 is made up of 15 amino acids. V gave up 5 bases and J gave up 10 bases; unmatched junction bases: 14. Next came a second PCR, run for about 7 to 12 cycles, which used a sample-barcoded 5' primer along with a J-beta primer mix. Tags on each cDNA molecule came from a template-switch adaptor with 12 random nucleotides. Every sample gave at least 3 million paired-end reads containing CDR3. TCRdb reanalysed the 5' RACE reads using MiXCR and keeps one entry per CDR3 protein. The sample consists of around 1.7 million distinct CDR3 sequences, 28% of them appearing once. About this clonotype: The antigen is undetermined.

This receptor was obtained from a woman in her 30s in good health. The chain employs TRBV6-5 and TRBJ2-1, with 7 bases fitting TRBD2. The sample taken for sequencing was blood. As DNA, the CDR3 is TGTGCCAGCAGTGCCTCCGTCACGGGGGGTGGCGAGCAGTTCTTC. Its translation: CASSASVTGGGEQFF.